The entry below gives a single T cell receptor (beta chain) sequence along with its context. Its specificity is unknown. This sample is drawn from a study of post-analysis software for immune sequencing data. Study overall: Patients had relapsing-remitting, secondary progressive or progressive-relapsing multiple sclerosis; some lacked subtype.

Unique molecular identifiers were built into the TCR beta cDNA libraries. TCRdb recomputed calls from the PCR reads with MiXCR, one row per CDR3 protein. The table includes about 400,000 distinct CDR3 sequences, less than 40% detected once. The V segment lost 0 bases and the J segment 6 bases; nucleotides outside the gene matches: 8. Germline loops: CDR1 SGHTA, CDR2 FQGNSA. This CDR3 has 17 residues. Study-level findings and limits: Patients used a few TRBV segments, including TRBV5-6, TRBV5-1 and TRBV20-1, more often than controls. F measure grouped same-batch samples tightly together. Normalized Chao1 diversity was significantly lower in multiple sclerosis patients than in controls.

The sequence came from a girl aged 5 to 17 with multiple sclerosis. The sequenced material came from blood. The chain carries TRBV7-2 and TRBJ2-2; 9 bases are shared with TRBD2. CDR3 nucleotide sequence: TGTGCCAGCAGCTTAGCCCGAGCGGGGGGATGGGCCGGGGAGCTGTTTTTT. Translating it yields CASSLARAGGWAGELFF.